These 20 T cell receptor beta chains originate from one sample sequenced in a study of blood T cells in healthy people across ages. Primed by a sample-barcoded 5' primer and a J-beta primer mix, a second PCR proceeded for about 6 to 12 cycles. TCRdb recomputed calls from the 5' RACE reads with MiXCR, one row per CDR3 protein. The table includes about 1.5 million distinct CDR3 sequences, approximately 40% detected once. Sequenced: blood. These receptors all come from a woman between 18 and 30 years old in good health.

V and J are TRBV10-3 and TRBJ2-1, with D possibly being TRBD2 (5 bases). The last part of the DNA fits TRBJ2-7 better; the J call may be wrong. The germline V gene has CDR1 ENHRY and CDR2 SYGVKD. The CDR3 totals 12 residues. The CDR3 bases are TGTGCCATCACAACTAGTGGCAATGAGCAGTACTTC. Translation: CAITTSGNEQYF.

This clonotype was seen more than once but under ten times. This sequence joins TRBV27 and TRBJ2-1; D may be TRBD1 (5 bases). Germline assignment: CDR1 MNHEY and CDR2 SMNVEV (reference sequence). V lost 5 bases, J lost 6 bases, and 17 bases lay in between. The CDR3 is made up of 15 amino acids. The CDR3 sequence is CASSPRSGFSNEQFF. The DNA of the CDR3 is TGTGCCAGCAGTCCCCGTTCAGGGTTTTCCAATGAGCAGTTCTTC.

The CDR3 nucleotides are TGCAGTGCTAGAGATCCCGCGCGGAGAAACTACGAGCAGTACTTC. This gives the protein CSARDPARRNYEQYF. V gene TRBV20-1 combines with J gene TRBJ2-7, with no clear D. V shed 0 bases and J shed 3 bases, with 15 bases lying between them. This CDR3 is 15 amino acids long. Germline loops: CDR1 DFQATT, CDR2 SNEGSKA (reference sequence).

The V and J genes are TRBV29-1 and TRBJ2-4; D might be TRBD2 (5 bases). The closer fit of TRBJ2-7 to the DNA end suggests the J call may be wrong. Germline V gives CDR1 SQVTM, CDR2 ANQGSEA. There are 12 residues in the CDR3. The CDR3 sequence is CSADGGFGEQYF. The CDR3 DNA is TGCAGCGCGGACGGAGGATTCGGCGAGCAGTACTTC.

Only a few counts were recorded for this clonotype. The genes are TRBV10-2 and TRBJ2-3, with D unclear. This CDR3 is 12 amino acids long. The V end was cut by 6 bases, the J end by 5 bases, with 9 bases between. CDR1 and CDR2 (germline): WSHSY, SAAADI. The DNA for the CDR3 is TGCGCCAGCAGGCATAGTCAAGATACGCAGTATTTT. The encoded protein is CASRHSQDTQYF.

In regard to this clonotype: The junction does not match germline at one end; this may be a read error. V and J are TRBV7-9 and TRBJ1-6; no definite D call. Germline loops: CDR1 SEHNR, CDR2 FQNEAQ (reference sequence). CDR3 length equals 13 residues. The CDR3 DNA reads TGTGCCAGCAGCTCGGCGACGAATTTACCCCTCCACTTT. Protein: CASSSATNLPLHF.

The chain has TRBV20-1 and TRBJ2-4; 11 nucleotides agree with TRBD2. Matching the DNA end better, TRBJ2-7 makes the J call doubtful. Per the germline V gene, CDR1 is DFQATT and CDR2 is SNEGSKA (reference sequence). The CDR3 length is 13 residues. CDR3 coding DNA: TGCAGTGCTAGTGTAGCGGGGGGGCTCGAGCAGTACTTC. It encodes CSASVAGGLEQYF.

In its sample, this clonotype was seen many times. The chain links TRBV5-1 to TRBJ2-7, with 8 bases fitting TRBD2. This CDR3 is built from 14 residues. Germline loops: CDR1 SGHRS, CDR2 YFSETQ. V shed 2 bases, J shed 3 bases, and the junction held 4 bases outside the gene matches. The CDR3 here is CASSFNSGVYEQYF. In DNA, the CDR3 is TGCGCCAGCAGCTTCAATAGCGGGGTCTACGAGCAGTACTTC. Full variable domain (remainder filled in from reference TRBV5-1 and TRBJ2-7): KAGVTQTPRYLIKTRGQQVTLSCSPISGHRSVSWYQQTPGQGLQFLFEYFSETQRNKGNFPGRFSGRQFSNSRSEMNVSTLELGDSALYLCASSFNSGVYEQYFGPGTRLTVT.

This chain connects TRBV6-1 to TRBJ2-5; 8 bases align to TRBD1. Germline assignment: CDR1 MNHNS and CDR2 SASEGT. The CDR3 spans 14 residues. The V gene end was trimmed by 5 bases and the J gene end by 1 base; junction bases not matched to a gene: 3. The chain's CDR3 is CASSKDRVQETQYF. The CDR3 DNA is TGTGCCAGCAGTAAGGACAGGGTCCAAGAGACCCAGTACTTC.

This chain links TRBV6-5 with TRBJ2-7; tentatively, D is TRBD1 (6 bases). The CDR3 has 14 residues. The V and J ends lost 4 bases and 7 bases respectively, with 17 bases between them. CDR1 is MNHEY, CDR2 SVGAGI, per germline. The CDR3 DNA reads TGTGCCAGCAGTTGGACAGACCAGAACAATGAGCAGTACTTC. Amino acids: CASSWTDQNNEQYF.

The gene calls are TRBV20-1 and TRBJ2-7; 9 nucleotides align to TRBD2. V lost 6 bases, J lost 2 bases, and 5 bases stayed unmatched. The CDR3 length is 13 residues. In germline, CDR1 is DFQATT, CDR2 SNEGSKA (reference sequence). The CDR3 sequence: CSAKAGGTYEQYF. DNA for the CDR3: TGCAGTGCGAAAGCGGGAGGTACCTACGAGCAGTACTTC.

The chain has TRBV10-3 and TRBJ1-5; no definite D call. The CDR3 covers 15 residues. In germline, CDR1 is ENHRY, CDR2 SYGVKD. V was trimmed by 3 bases and J by 2 bases, leaving 11 bases between them. CDR3 amino acids: CAISDGVNGNQPQHF. Here the CDR3 DNA reads TGTGCCATCAGTGATGGGGTGAATGGCAATCAGCCCCAGCATTTT.

This clonotype came up a few times. V usage is TRBV20-1 and J usage is TRBJ2-1; TRBD2 might be the D (5 bases). Between the trimmed V and J ends, which lost 6 bases and 7 bases, there was a span of 19 bases. The germline CDR1 and CDR2 sequences are DFQATT and SNEGSKA (reference sequence). The CDR3 contains 14 residues. The CDR3 sequence is CSAPQVKTRNEQFF. CDR3 bases: TGCAGTGCCCCGCAGGTAAAAACTAGGAATGAGCAGTTCTTC.

The rearrangement links TRBV5-6 to TRBJ2-3; D gene unclear. Germline lookup yields CDR1 SGHDT and CDR2 YYEEEE. The CDR3 is made up of 12 amino acids. The V gene lost 6 bases and the J gene lost 5 bases, with 10 bases spanning the gap. The CDR3 protein is CASTEWGDTQYF. The CDR3 bases are TGTGCCAGCACAGAGTGGGGAGATACGCAGTATTTT.

The chain combines TRBV5-4 with TRBJ2-3, with TRBD2 matching over 14 bases. Germline-derived CDR1 and CDR2 are SGHNT and YYREEE (reference sequence). The CDR3 runs to 16 residues. V dropped 3 bases and J dropped 4; count of bases not matched to a gene: 4. Here the CDR3 DNA reads TGTGCCAGCAGCTCGCGGACTAGCGGGGGGTCAGATACGCAGTATTTT. Protein: CASSSRTSGGSDTQYF.

J is TRBJ1-2 and V is TRBV7-2; D is possibly TRBD1 (6 bases). The CDR3 is made up of 13 amino acids. Germline V gene data show CDR1 as SGHTA and CDR2 as FQGNSA. V lost 5 bases, J lost 7 bases, and 14 bases lay in between. CDR3 amino acids: CASSPEGGGGYTF. CDR3 bases: TGTGCCAGCAGCCCCGAGGGGGGGGGTGGCTACACCTTC.

The gene calls are TRBV20-1 and TRBJ2-1; 16 positions match TRBD2. Looked up from germline, CDR1 is DFQATT and CDR2 is SNEGSKA (reference sequence). V trimming: 8 bases; J trimming: 3 bases; junction bases outside the gene matches: 13. The CDR3 runs 18 residues. The CDR3 spells CSSRPGLAGGTLYNEQFF. CDR3 nucleotide sequence: TGCAGTTCGCGTCCGGGACTAGCGGGAGGGACCCTCTACAATGAGCAGTTCTTC.

This clonotype was seen only a few times. The chain is built from TRBV12-3 or TRBV12-4 and TRBJ1-1; 7 bases align to TRBD1. The CDR3 is made up of 15 amino acids. Trimming at V came to 6 bases and at J to 0 bases, leaving 7 bases not matched to a gene. The CDR3 sequence is CASRETGTLNTEAFF. The DNA of the CDR3 is TGTGCCAGCAGGGAGACAGGGACCTTGAACACTGAAGCTTTCTTT.

The J gene is TRBJ2-3, the V gene TRBV18; D not resolved. The CDR3 sequence is 16 residues long. Trimming stripped 0 bases from V and 0 bases from J, with 10 bases between. Germline lookup yields CDR1 KGHSH and CDR2 LQKENI. The CDR3 reads CASSPPDTPSTDTQYF. CDR3 bases: TGTGCCAGCTCACCACCGGATACTCCTAGCACAGATACGCAGTATTTT.

V is TRBV20-1 and J is TRBJ2-4; D gene unclear. This CDR3 is 14 amino acids long. Trimming cost V 3 bases and J 0 bases, with 9 bases left between them. The germline gives CDR1 DFQATT, CDR2 SNEGSKA (reference sequence). Here the CDR3 reads CSAREQLAKNIQYF. The CDR3 DNA is TGCAGTGCTAGGGAGCAGCTAGCCAAAAACATTCAGTACTTC.